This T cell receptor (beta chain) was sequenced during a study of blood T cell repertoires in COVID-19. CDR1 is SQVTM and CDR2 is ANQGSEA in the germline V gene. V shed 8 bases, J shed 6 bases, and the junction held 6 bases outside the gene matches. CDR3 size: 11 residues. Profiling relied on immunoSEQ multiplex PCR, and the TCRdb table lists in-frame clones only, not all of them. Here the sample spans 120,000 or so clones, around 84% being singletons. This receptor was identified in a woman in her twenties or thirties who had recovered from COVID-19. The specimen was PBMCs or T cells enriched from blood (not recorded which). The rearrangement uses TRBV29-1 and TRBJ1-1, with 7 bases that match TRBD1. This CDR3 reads CSTRQGPEAFF. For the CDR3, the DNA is TGCAGCACTCGACAGGGTCCTGAAGCTTTCTTT. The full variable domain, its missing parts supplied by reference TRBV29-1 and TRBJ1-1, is SAVISQKPSRDICQRGTSLTIQCQVDSQVTMMFWYRQQPGQSLTLIATANQGSEATYESGFVIDKFPISRPNLTFSTLTVSNMSPEDSSIYLCSTRQGPEAFFGQGTRLTVV.